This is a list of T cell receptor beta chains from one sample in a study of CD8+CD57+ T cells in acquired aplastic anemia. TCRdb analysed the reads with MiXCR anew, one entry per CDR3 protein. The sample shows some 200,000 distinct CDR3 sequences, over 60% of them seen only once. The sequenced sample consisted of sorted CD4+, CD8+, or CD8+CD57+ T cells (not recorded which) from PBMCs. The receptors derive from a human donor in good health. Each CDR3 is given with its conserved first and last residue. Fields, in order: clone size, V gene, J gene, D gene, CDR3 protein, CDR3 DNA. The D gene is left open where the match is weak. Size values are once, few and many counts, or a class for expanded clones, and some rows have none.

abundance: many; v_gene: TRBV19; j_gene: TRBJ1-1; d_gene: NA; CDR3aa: CASSWGGATEAFF; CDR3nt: TGTGCCAGTAGTTGGGGAGGGGCCACTGAAGCTTTCTTT
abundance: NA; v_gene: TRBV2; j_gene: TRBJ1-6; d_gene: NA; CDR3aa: CASSSQGWSLHF; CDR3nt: TGTGCCAGCAGCTCCCAGGGTTGGTCCCTCCACTTT
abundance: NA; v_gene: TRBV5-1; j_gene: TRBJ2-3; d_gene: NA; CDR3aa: CASSLDSTSTDTQYF; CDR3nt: TGCGCCAGCAGCTTGGACAGTACTAGCACAGATACGCAGTATTTT
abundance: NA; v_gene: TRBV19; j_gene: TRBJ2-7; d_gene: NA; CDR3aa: CASSIAGTPIYEQYF; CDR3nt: TGTGCCAGTAGTATAGCTGGGACCCCCATCTACGAGCAGTACTTC
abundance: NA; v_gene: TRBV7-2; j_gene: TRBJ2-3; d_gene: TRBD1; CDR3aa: CASSATGGADTQYF; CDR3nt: TGTGCCAGCAGCGCGACAGGGGGCGCAGATACGCAGTATTTT
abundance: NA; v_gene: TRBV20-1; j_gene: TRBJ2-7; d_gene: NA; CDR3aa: CSSRTDSYEQYF; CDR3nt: TGCAGTTCACGGACAGACTCCTACGAGCAGTACTTC
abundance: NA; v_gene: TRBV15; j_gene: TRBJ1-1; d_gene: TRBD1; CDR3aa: CATSIWMGQGDTEAFF; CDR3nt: TGTGCCACCAGCATTTGGATGGGACAGGGGGATACTGAAGCTTTCTTT
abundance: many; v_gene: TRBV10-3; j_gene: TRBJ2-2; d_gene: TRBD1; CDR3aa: CAIRSSGTGTGELFF; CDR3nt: TGTGCCATCAGGTCCTCCGGGACAGGTACCGGGGAGCTGTTTTTT
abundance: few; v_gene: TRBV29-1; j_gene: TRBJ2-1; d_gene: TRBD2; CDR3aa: CSVDGRLAGGTNEQFF; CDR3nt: TGCAGCGTTGACGGTCGGCTAGCGGGGGGGACTAATGAGCAGTTCTTC
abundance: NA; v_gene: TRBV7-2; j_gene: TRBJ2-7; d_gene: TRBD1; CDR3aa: CASNKGTDHYEQYF; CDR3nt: TGTGCCAGCAACAAAGGGACAGATCACTACGAGCAGTACTTC
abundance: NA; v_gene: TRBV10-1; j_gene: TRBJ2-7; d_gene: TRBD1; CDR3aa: CASSPGTGFSYGPYF; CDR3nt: TGCGCCAGCAGCCCCGGGACAGGGTTCTCCTACGGGCCGTACTTC
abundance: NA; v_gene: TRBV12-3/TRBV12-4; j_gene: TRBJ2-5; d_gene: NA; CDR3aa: CASSIGTTNQETQYF; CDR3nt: TGTGCCAGCAGTATCGGGACAACGAACCAAGAGACCCAGTACTTC
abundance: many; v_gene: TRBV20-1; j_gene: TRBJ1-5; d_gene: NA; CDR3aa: CSAESPSDQPQHF; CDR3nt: TGCAGTGCCGAATCCCCATCTGATCAGCCCCAGCATTTT
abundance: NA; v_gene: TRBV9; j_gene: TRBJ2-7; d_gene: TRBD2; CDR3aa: CASSTSGGGLDEQYF; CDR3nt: TGTGCCAGCAGCACTAGCGGGGGTGGCTTAGACGAGCAGTACTTC
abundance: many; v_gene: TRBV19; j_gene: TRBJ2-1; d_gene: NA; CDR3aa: CASRAQGPNNEQFF; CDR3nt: TGTGCCAGTAGGGCACAGGGCCCAAACAATGAGCAGTTCTTC
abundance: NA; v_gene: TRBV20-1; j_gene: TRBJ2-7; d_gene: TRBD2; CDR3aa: CSARGSGAGVNEQYF; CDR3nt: TGCAGTGCGAGAGGGTCTGGCGCGGGAGTCAACGAGCAGTACTTC
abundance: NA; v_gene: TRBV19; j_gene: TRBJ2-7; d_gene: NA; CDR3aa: CASSSSVGFYEQYF; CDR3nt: TGTGCCAGTAGTTCCTCTGTTGGTTTCTACGAGCAGTACTTC
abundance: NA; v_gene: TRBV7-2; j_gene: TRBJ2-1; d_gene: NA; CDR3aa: CASSSARYNEQFF; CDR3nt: TGTGCCAGCAGCTCTGCACGCTACAATGAGCAGTTCTTC
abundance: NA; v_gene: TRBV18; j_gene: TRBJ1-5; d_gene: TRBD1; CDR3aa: CASSPPPGQGINQPQHF; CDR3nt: TGTGCCAGCTCACCACCCCCGGGACAGGGGATTAATCAGCCCCAGCATTTT
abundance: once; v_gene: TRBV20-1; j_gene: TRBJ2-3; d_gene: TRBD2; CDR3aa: CSARCPTGTSGGAADTQYF; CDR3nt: TGCAGTGCTAGATGTCCCACCGGGACTAGCGGGGGGGCGGCAGATACGCAGTATTTT
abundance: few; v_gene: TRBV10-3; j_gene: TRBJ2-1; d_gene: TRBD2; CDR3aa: CAIMIPGTSGAPTDTQFF; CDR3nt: TGTGCCATCATGATACCCGGGACTAGCGGGGCTCCGACAGATACGCAGTTCTTC
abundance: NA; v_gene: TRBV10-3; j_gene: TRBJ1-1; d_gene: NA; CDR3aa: CAISGPGALRMNTEAFF; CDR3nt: TGTGCCATCAGTGGTCCAGGCGCTCTCCGCATGAACACTGAAGCTTTCTTT
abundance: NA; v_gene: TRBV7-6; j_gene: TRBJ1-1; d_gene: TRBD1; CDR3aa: CASSLGVQQGRFSYNEQFF; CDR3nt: TGTGCCAGCAGCTTAGGTGTGCAACAGGGGAGGTTTAGTTACAATGAGCAGTTCTTT
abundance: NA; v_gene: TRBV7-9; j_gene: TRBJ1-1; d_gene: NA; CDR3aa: CASSSGSMNTEAFF; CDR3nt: TGTGCCAGCAGCTCCGGAAGTATGAACACTGAAGCTTTCTTT
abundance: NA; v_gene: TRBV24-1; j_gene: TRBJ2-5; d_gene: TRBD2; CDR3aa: CATSDAGGEAYQETQYF; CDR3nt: TGTGCCACCAGTGATGCGGGAGGGGAGGCGTACCAAGAGACCCAGTACTTC
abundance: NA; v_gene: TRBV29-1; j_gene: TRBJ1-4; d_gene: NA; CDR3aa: CSARWGRINEKLFF; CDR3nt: TGCAGCGCGAGGTGGGGACGGATTAATGAAAAACTGTTTTTT
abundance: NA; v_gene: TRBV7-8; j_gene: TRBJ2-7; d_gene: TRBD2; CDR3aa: CASSLPAGAPPYEQYF; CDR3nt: TGTGCCAGCAGCTTACCAGCGGGAGCGCCGCCCTACGAGCAGTACTTC
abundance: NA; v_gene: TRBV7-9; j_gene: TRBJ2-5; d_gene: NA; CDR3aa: CASSSHAGGVTQYF; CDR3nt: TGTGCCAGCAGCTCCCATGCGGGCGGGGTGACCCAGTACTTC
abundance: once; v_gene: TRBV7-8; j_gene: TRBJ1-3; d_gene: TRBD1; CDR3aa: CASSQGTGVGNTIYF; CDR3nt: TGTGCCAGCAGCCAAGGGACAGGGGTTGGAAACACCATATATTTT
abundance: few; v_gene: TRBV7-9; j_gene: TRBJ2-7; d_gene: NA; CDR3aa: CASSLALGYEQYF; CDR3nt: TGTGCCAGCAGCTTAGCTTTGGGTTACGAGCAGTACTTC
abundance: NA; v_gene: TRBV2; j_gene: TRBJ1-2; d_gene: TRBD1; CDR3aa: CASSDPGDRGPDGYTF; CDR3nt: TGTGCCAGCAGTGACCCGGGGGACAGGGGGCCGGATGGCTACACCTTC
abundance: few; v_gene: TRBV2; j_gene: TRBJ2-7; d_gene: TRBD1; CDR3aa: CANSGQQNYEQYF; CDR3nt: TGTGCCAACTCGGGACAGCAGAACTACGAGCAGTACTTC
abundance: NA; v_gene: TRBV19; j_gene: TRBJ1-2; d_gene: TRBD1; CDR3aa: CASNRGTGYGYTF; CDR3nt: TGTGCCAGTAACAGGGGGACTGGCTATGGCTACACCTTC
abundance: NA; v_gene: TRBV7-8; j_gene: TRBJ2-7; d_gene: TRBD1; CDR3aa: CASSPRGGQGAGEQYF; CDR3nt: TGTGCCAGCAGCCCCCGGGGGGGACAGGGGGCGGGGGAGCAGTACTTC
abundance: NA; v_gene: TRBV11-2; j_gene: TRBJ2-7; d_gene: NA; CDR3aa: CASSSQTRHEQYF; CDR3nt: TGTGCCAGCAGCAGCCAGACTAGACACGAGCAGTACTTC
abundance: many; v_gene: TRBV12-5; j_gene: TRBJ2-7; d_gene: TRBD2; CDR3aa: CASVPGLGLYEQYF; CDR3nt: TGTGCTAGTGTCCCGGGACTAGGGCTCTACGAGCAGTACTTC
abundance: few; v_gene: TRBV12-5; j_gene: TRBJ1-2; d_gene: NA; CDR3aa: CASGLGVGYTF; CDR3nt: TGTGCTAGTGGTTTGGGCGTAGGCTACACCTTC
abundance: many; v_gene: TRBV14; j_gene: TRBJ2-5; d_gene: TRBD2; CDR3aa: CASSQKERSGGVETQYF; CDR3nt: TGTGCCAGCAGCCAAAAGGAGCGCAGCGGGGGAGTTGAGACCCAGTACTTC
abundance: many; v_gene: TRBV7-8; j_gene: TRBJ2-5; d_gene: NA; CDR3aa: CASSQMWRTESEGETQYF; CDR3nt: TGTGCCAGCAGCCAGATGTGGAGGACGGAGAGTGAGGGAGAGACCCAGTACTTC
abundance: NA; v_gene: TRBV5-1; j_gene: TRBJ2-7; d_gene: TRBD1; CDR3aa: CASMMGQESYEQYF; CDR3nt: TGCGCCAGCATGATGGGACAGGAGTCCTACGAGCAGTACTTC
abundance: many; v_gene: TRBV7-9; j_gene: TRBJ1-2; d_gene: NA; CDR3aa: CASSLEGWIYGYTF; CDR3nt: TGTGCCAGCAGCTTAGAGGGCTGGATCTATGGCTACACCTTC
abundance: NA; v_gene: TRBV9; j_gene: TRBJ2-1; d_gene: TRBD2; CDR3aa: CASSDRLAGVQFF; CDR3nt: TGTGCCAGCAGCGATCGACTAGCGGGAGTCCAGTTCTTC
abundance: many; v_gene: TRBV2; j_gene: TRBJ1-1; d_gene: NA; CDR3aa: CASSDGSYEAFF; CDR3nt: TGTGCCAGCAGTGACGGCTCCTATGAAGCTTTCTTT
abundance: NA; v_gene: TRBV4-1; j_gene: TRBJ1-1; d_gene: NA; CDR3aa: CASSQAPSGRENTEAFF; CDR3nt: TGCGCCAGCAGCCAGGCACCTAGCGGGAGGGAGAACACTGAAGCTTTCTTT
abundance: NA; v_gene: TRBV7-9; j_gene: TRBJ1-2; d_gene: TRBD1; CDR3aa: CASSPTLGQGYGYTF; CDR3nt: TGCGCCAGCAGCCCCACCTTGGGACAGGGCTATGGCTACACCTTC
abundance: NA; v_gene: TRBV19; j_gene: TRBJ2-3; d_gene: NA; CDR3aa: CATRGEGRVQYF; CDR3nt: TGTGCCACAAGGGGGGAGGGAAGAGTGCAGTATTTT
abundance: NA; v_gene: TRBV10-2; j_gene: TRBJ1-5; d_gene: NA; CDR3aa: CASSESAGPNQPQHF; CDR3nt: TGCGCCAGCAGTGAGTCGGCCGGGCCGAATCAGCCCCAGCATTTT
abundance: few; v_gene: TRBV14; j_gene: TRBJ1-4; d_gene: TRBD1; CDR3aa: CASSPGGGSGNFNEKLFF; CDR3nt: TGTGCCAGCAGCCCAGGGGGCGGATCAGGGAATTTTAATGAAAAACTGTTTTTT
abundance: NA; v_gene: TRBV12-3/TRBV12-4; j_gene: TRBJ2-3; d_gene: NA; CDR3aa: CASSLGWNTQYF; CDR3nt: TGTGCCAGCAGTTTAGGCTGGAATACGCAGTATTTT
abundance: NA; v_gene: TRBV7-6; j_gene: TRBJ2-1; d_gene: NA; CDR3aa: CASSQQGYEQFF; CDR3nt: TGTGCCAGCAGCCAACAGGGATATGAGCAGTTCTTC
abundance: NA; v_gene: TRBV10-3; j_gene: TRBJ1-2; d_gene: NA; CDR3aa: CAISEGQIYGYTF; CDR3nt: TGTGCCATCAGTGAAGGGCAGATATATGGCTACACCTTC
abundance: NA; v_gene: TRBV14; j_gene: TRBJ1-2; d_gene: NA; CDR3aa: CASSQVGGNYGYTF; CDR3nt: TGTGCCAGCAGCCAAGTCGGGGGTAATTATGGCTACACCTTC
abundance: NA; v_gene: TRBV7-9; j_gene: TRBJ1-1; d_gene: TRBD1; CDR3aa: CASSKTGGEDTEAFF; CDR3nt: TGTGCCAGCAGCAAGACAGGGGGAGAGGACACTGAAGCTTTCTTT
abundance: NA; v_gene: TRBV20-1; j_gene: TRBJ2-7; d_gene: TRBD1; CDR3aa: CSARGDRGRPFYEQHF; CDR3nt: TGCAGTGCTAGAGGGGACAGGGGGCGACCGTTCTACGAGCAGCACTTC